These 29 T cell receptor beta chains were all obtained from the same sample, sequenced in a study of T cells in Graves' hyperthyroidism and ophthalmopathy. TCR beta CDR3 region amplification was performed from RNA transcripts. Primed by the HTBI set, a first-round RT-PCR was run on the TCR CDR3. TCRdb reprocessed the multiplex PCR reads via MiXCR and lists one record per CDR3 protein. The sample lists about 560,000 distinct CDR3 sequences, over 15% occurring once. The sample taken for sequencing was blood. Source of these receptors: a woman aged 18-30 years with Graves' hyperthyroidism.

This chain joins TRBV29-1 and TRBJ1-1; D is uncertain. Trimming took 4 bases from V and 11 from J, leaving 14 bases between them. CDR3 length: 11 amino acids. CDR1 and CDR2 from the germline V gene are SQVTM and ANQGSEA. CDR3 amino acids: CSVVLGGAAFF. The CDR3 region has the DNA TGCAGCGTTGTTCTGGGTGGAGCGGCTTTCTTT.

This clonotype was observed a few times. This chain uses TRBV12-3 or TRBV12-4 with TRBJ1-2; D is unclear. CDR3 length: 13 amino acids. The V end lost 5 bases, the J end lost 3 bases, and 10 bases lay between the germline ends. This chain's CDR3 is CASSPRSYYGYTF. The DNA for the CDR3 is TGTGCCAGCAGTCCCCGCAGCTACTATGGCTACACCTTC.

In this sample, this clonotype turned up many times. CDR3 DNA sequence: TGTGCCAGCAGCTTAGGGACTAGCGGAATCACAGATACGCAGTATTTT. Residues: CASSLGTSGITDTQYF. The rearrangement joins TRBV11-2 to TRBJ2-3; 10 nucleotides agree with TRBD2. Trimming removed 1 base from V and 2 bases from J; junction bases left unmatched: 3. The length of the CDR3 is 16 residues. Germline values: CDR1 SGHAT, CDR2 FQNNGV.

The chain links TRBV7-8 to TRBJ1-1; no clear D. CDR1 and CDR2 (germline): SGHVS, FQNEAQ. The CDR3 is 12 residues long. The V end lost 5 bases, the J end lost 5 bases, and 9 bases lay between the germline ends. CDR3: CASSLRRTEAFF. Here the CDR3 DNA reads TGTGCCAGCAGCCTCAGAAGGACTGAAGCTTTCTTT.

This sequence joins TRBV7-9 and TRBJ1-3; 8 nucleotides align to TRBD1. Germline-derived CDR1 and CDR2 are SEHNR and FQNEAQ (reference sequence). V shed 5 bases and J 3 bases; nucleotides not matched to a gene: 6. This CDR3 comprises 15 residues. The CDR3 region has the DNA TGTGCCAGCAGCGCGGACAGGGTTAATGGAAACACCATATATTTT. It encodes CASSADRVNGNTIYF.

Ten or more counts support this clonotype. The rearrangement joins TRBV28 to TRBJ2-7, with 10 bases that match TRBD1. After removal of 7 bases from V and 4 bases from J, the junction contained 10 bases not matched to a gene. CDR1 is MDHEN and CDR2 is SYDVKM in the germline V gene. The CDR3 sequence is 15 residues long. CDR3 amino acids: CASTGSGQGKYEQYF. CDR3 nucleotides: TGTGCCAGCACCGGCTCGGGACAGGGGAAGTACGAGCAGTACTTC. Combining the CDR3 with reference TRBV28 and TRBJ2-7 gives the whole variable domain DVKVTQSSRYLVKRTGEKVFLECVQDMDHENMFWYRQDPGLGLRLIYFSYDVKMKEKGDIPEGYSVSREKKERFSLILESASTNQTSMYLCASTGSGQGKYEQYFGPGTRLTVT.

The V and J genes are TRBV30 and TRBJ2-1, with 12 bases identical to TRBD2. The CDR3 contains 15 residues. Trimming cost V 0 bases and J 6 bases; bases outside gene matches: 3. In germline, CDR1 is GTSNPN, CDR2 SVGIG (reference sequence). CDR3: CAWSVGLAGSNEQFF. The CDR3, as DNA: TGTGCCTGGAGTGTTGGACTAGCGGGATCCAATGAGCAGTTCTTC.

This clonotype was counted between two and nine times. V gene TRBV7-9 combines with J gene TRBJ2-4, with TRBD1 identical over 7 bases. Looked up from germline, CDR1 is SEHNR and CDR2 is FQNEAQ (reference sequence). With V trimmed by 1 base and J by 0 bases, 3 bases remained unmatched. The CDR3 spans 16 residues. This chain's CDR3 is CASSLVGGLAKNIQYF. The CDR3 DNA is TGTGCCAGCAGCTTAGTAGGGGGCTTAGCCAAAAACATTCAGTACTTC.

This clonotype was counted many times. This chain connects TRBV13 to TRBJ2-5; tentatively, D is TRBD2 (6 bases). The CDR3 consists of 14 residues. The germline V gene has CDR1 PRHDT and CDR2 FYEKMQ (reference sequence). Trimming left V 5 bases short and J 2 bases short, with 12 bases between. The CDR3 protein is CASSTRLEQETQYF. CDR3 bases: TGTGCCAGCAGCACCCGACTAGAACAAGAGACCCAGTACTTC.

The chain uses TRBV7-2 and TRBJ1-6; 10 bases are shared with TRBD1. Per the germline V gene, CDR1 is SGHTA and CDR2 is FQGNSA. The CDR3 is 15 residues long. V shed 5 bases and J 7 bases; nucleotides not matched to a gene: 5. CDR3 residues: CASSPTTGGNSPLHF. The CDR3 DNA reads TGTGCCAGCAGCCCAACGACAGGGGGCAATTCACCCCTCCACTTT.

There are many counts of this clonotype. The chain uses TRBV5-1 and TRBJ1-1; D uncertain. The germline gives CDR1 SGHRS, CDR2 YFSETQ. Trimming removed 5 bases at V and 1 base at J, with 12 bases between. The CDR3 totals 14 residues. CDR3: CASRSREGNTEAFF. CDR3 nucleotide sequence: TGCGCCAGCAGATCCAGAGAGGGGAACACTGAAGCTTTCTTT.

This rearrangement joins TRBV4-1 to TRBJ2-5; perhaps TRBD2 as D (6 bases). V was clipped by 4 bases and J by 3 bases, with 15 bases between them. Germline CDR1 reads MGHRA; CDR2 reads YSYEKL. This CDR3 has 15 residues. The CDR3 nucleotides read TGCGCCAGCAGCCTCACACTAGCCCAAAAAGAGACCCAGTACTTC. This sequence encodes CASSLTLAQKETQYF.

This clonotype was found a few times. This sequence joins TRBV4-1 and TRBJ2-7; 10 bases fit TRBD2. Unmatched junction bases numbered 6, after V lost 7 bases and J lost 3 bases. From germline, CDR1 is MGHRA and CDR2 YSYEKL. The CDR3 runs to 14 residues. The CDR3 bases are TGCGCCAGCAACCAGCGGGAGGGGAGCTACGAGCAGTACTTC. This encodes CASNQREGSYEQYF.

The chain joins TRBV6-6 to TRBJ2-6, with D hard to call. Germline V gene data show CDR1 as MNHNY and CDR2 as SVGAGI (reference sequence). This CDR3 region has 13 residues. V was clipped by 0 bases and J by 12 bases, with 9 bases between them. CDR3 in DNA: TGTGCCAGCAGTTACTCGTCCAGTGGCGTCCTGACTTTC. Protein product: CASSYSSSGVLTF.

The genes are TRBV5-6 and TRBJ2-7, with 12 positions matching TRBD1. Trimming took 4 bases from V and 7 from J; bases not matched to a gene: 6. Germline-derived CDR1 and CDR2 are SGHDT and YYEEEE. The CDR3 length is 14 residues. The CDR3 DNA is TGTGCCAGCAGCCTGGGACAGGGGGCGCAAGAGCAGTACTTC. This sequence encodes CASSLGQGAQEQYF. Full variable domain (outside the CDR3, taken from reference TRBV5-6 and TRBJ2-7): DAGVTQSPTHLIKTRGQQVTLRCSPKSGHDTVSWYQQALGQGPQFIFQYYEEEERQRGNFPDRFSGHQFPNYSSELNVNALLLGDSALYLCASSLGQGAQEQYFGPGTRLTVT.

This clonotype was counted a few times. The chain has TRBV11-2 and TRBJ2-3; TRBD2 aligns across 9 bases. V trimming: 8 bases; J trimming: 4 bases; junction bases outside the gene matches: 10. This CDR3 comprises 15 residues. Per the germline V gene, CDR1 is SGHAT and CDR2 is FQNNGV. As DNA, the CDR3 is TGTGCCAGCCATAACGGACTAGCGCTCTCAGATACGCAGTATTTT. This translates into CASHNGLALSDTQYF.

This clonotype came up a few times. The chain joins TRBV20-1 to TRBJ2-7; the D gene is possibly TRBD2 (6 bases). V was clipped by 5 bases and J by 1 base, with 12 bases between them. The germline gives CDR1 DFQATT, CDR2 SNEGSKA (reference sequence). CDR3 length: 13 amino acids. CDR3 sequence reads: CSAWTTGSYEQYF. CDR3 coding DNA: TGCAGTGCTTGGACTACCGGATCCTACGAGCAGTACTTC.

The chain uses TRBV6-2 or TRBV6-3 and TRBJ1-4; TRBD1 matches at 7 bases. Germline CDR1 reads MNHEY; CDR2 reads SVGEGT. V dropped 10 bases and J dropped 3; count of bases not matched to a gene: 5. The CDR3 consists of 13 residues. In DNA form, the CDR3 reads TGTGCCATACAGGGGTCGGCTAATGAAAAACTGTTTTTT. As protein: CAIQGSANEKLFF.

This clonotype has more than one count but fewer than ten. The V gene is TRBV27, the J gene TRBJ2-7, with D tentatively TRBD1 or TRBD2 (5 bases each). Trimming pared 1 base from V and 3 bases from J, leaving 13 bases between. The CDR3 is 15 residues long. In germline, CDR1 is MNHEY, CDR2 SMNVEV (reference sequence). The CDR3 DNA sequence: TGTGCCAGCAGTTTATTGGGGGATCCGGGCTACGAGCAGTACTTC. Encoded protein: CASSLLGDPGYEQYF.

This clonotype was seen ten or more times. CDR3 sequence reads: CASSDQGLSEQFF. The CDR3 coding sequence is TGTGCCAGCAGTGATCAGGGCCTCAGTGAGCAGTTCTTC. V gene TRBV2 combines with J gene TRBJ2-1; possibly TRBD1 for D (5 bases). From germline, CDR1 is SNHLY and CDR2 FYNNEI. The CDR3 is 13 amino acids. V lost 3 bases and J 9 bases, leaving 12 bases between the germline ends.

The chain combines TRBV9 with TRBJ1-1, with D possibly being TRBD1 (5 bases). CDR1 is SGDLS and CDR2 is YYNGEE in the germline V gene. Trimming removed 0 bases at V and 1 base at J, with 19 bases between. The CDR3 runs to 18 residues. CDR3 protein: CASSVDAGGRGSNTEAFF. The CDR3 nucleotides read TGTGCCAGCAGCGTAGACGCTGGGGGGAGGGGATCGAACACTGAAGCTTTCTTT.

The chain employs TRBV18 and TRBJ1-2, with no clear D. CDR3 size: 14 residues. Germline loops: CDR1 KGHSH, CDR2 LQKENI. The V gene lost 6 bases and the J gene lost 8 bases, with 19 bases spanning the gap. The DNA for the CDR3 is TGTGCCAGCTCCCCCGAAAATATGGGTGGAGGCTACACCTTC. Translation gives CASSPENMGGGYTF.

To note about this clonotype: A much larger clone lies a single base off, so this may be a read error. The chain combines TRBV7-2 with TRBJ2-7; D is possibly TRBD1 (7 bases). The CDR3 is 15 residues long. The germline CDR1 and CDR2 sequences are SGHTA and FQGNSA. CDR3 amino acids: CASGLGGTAAVKQYF. The CDR3 DNA reads as TGTGCCAGCGGCTTAGGGGGGACAGCTGCAGTGAAGCAGTACTTC.

The sample holds many counts of this clonotype. The chain employs TRBV5-1 and TRBJ2-1, with D tentatively TRBD1 or TRBD2 (5 bases each). This CDR3 spans 16 amino acids. With 3 bases removed from V and 0 bases from J, the gap between germline ends came to 13 bases. Germline V gives CDR1 SGHRS, CDR2 YFSETQ. The DNA of the CDR3 is TGCGCCAGCAGCTCCCTCGGGACCATCTCCTACAATGAGCAGTTCTTC. Translating gives CASSSLGTISYNEQFF. The complete variable domain, with remaining parts taken from reference TRBV5-1 and TRBJ2-1, reads KAGVTQTPRYLIKTRGQQVTLSCSPISGHRSVSWYQQTPGQGLQFLFEYFSETQRNKGNFPGRFSGRQFSNSRSEMNVSTLELGDSALYLCASSSLGTISYNEQFFGPGTRLTVL.

This clonotype was counted between two and nine times. The J gene is TRBJ1-3, the V gene TRBV12-3 or TRBV12-4, with a tentative D call TRBD1 (5 bases). The V end lost 5 bases, the J end lost 0 bases, and 14 bases lay between the germline ends. This CDR3 region has 16 residues. Written as DNA, the CDR3 is TGTGCCAGCAGTCCTGGGACTTCGAACTCTGGAAACACCATATATTTT. It is translated as CASSPGTSNSGNTIYF.

At least ten counts were recorded for this clonotype. The chain is built from TRBV9 and TRBJ1-1; 7 positions agree with TRBD1. The CDR3 is made up of 13 amino acids. With V trimmed by 3 bases and J by 4 bases, 3 bases remained unmatched. Per the germline V gene, CDR1 is SGDLS and CDR2 is YYNGEE. The CDR3 region is CASSAYRGTEAFF. In DNA, the CDR3 is TGTGCCAGCAGCGCTTACAGGGGCACTGAAGCTTTCTTT.

Concerning this clonotype: A read error may be the cause here, since a much bigger clone is one base away. This chain joins TRBV5-1 and TRBJ2-5; 7 bases align to TRBD1. Trimming cost V 0 bases and J 9 bases; bases outside gene matches: 8. CDR3 length: 14 amino acids. Germline CDR1 SGHRS, CDR2 YFSETQ. The CDR3 coding sequence is TGCGCCAGCAGCTTGGAAGGGGGCGATGGGGCCCAGTACTTC. It is translated as CASSLEGGDGAQYF.

This clonotype was seen many times. The chain links TRBV5-1 to TRBJ2-2; no definite D call. This CDR3 is built from 12 residues. Per germline, CDR1 SGHRS and CDR2 YFSETQ. V lost 2 bases and J lost 6, with 5 bases in between. CDR3 sequence: CASSFEAGELFF. DNA of the CDR3: TGCGCCAGCAGCTTCGAGGCCGGGGAGCTGTTTTTT. The entire variable domain, with the rest obtained from reference TRBV5-1 and TRBJ2-2, is as follows: KAGVTQTPRYLIKTRGQQVTLSCSPISGHRSVSWYQQTPGQGLQFLFEYFSETQRNKGNFPGRFSGRQFSNSRSEMNVSTLELGDSALYLCASSFEAGELFFGEGSRLTVL.

This clonotype was recorded many times. V gene TRBV11-2 combines with J gene TRBJ2-7; tentatively, D is TRBD1 (6 bases). The length of the CDR3 is 16 residues. From germline, CDR1 is SGHAT and CDR2 FQNNGV. Trimming removed 5 bases from V and 5 bases from J, with 22 bases in between. In DNA, the CDR3 is TGTGCCAGCAGCAGCGGCCGTGGACAGCCAGCCCACGAGCAGTACTTC. This codes for CASSSGRGQPAHEQYF.